The 14 T cell receptor beta chains listed next were all sequenced from one sample in a study of T-cell memory formation after mild COVID-19. TCRdb used MiXCR to reprocess the 5' RACE reads, holding one entry per CDR3 protein. The table includes 200,000 to 300,000 distinct CDR3 sequences, 15% to 20% detected once. The sample comprised PBMCs or a T cell subset sorted from them (not recorded which). These receptors all come from a man aged 18 to 29 who had mild COVID-19 (a few samples of this study predate the infection). Cell type and time point are not known.

The J gene is TRBJ2-1, the V gene TRBV7-2; D is uncertain. Trimming pared 6 bases from V and 1 base from J, leaving 10 bases between. Germline V gene lookup returns CDR1 SGHTA and CDR2 FQGNSA. CDR3 length equals 14 residues. CDR3: CASRRASSYNEQFF. CDR3 coding DNA: TGTGCCAGCAGAAGGGCGAGTTCCTACAATGAGCAGTTCTTC.

The chain has TRBV5-1 and TRBJ2-1, with 12 bases identical to TRBD2. The V gene end was trimmed by 4 bases and the J gene end by 3 bases; junction bases not matched to a gene: 5. CDR3 length: 16 residues. From germline, CDR1 is SGHRS and CDR2 YFSETQ. This CDR3 is CASSPRTSGIYNEQFF. CDR3 DNA sequence: TGCGCCAGCAGCCCCCGGACTAGCGGGATCTACAATGAGCAGTTCTTC.

This clonotype has only a few counts. The gene calls are TRBV12-3 or TRBV12-4 and TRBJ2-1; D gene ambiguous. The ends were cut back, 2 bases at V and 5 bases at J, with 4 bases in the middle. The CDR3 length is 12 residues. The CDR3 DNA reads as TGTGCCAGCAGTTTATCCAACAATGAGCAGTTCTTC. It is translated as CASSLSNNEQFF.

The chain joins TRBV4-3 to TRBJ2-3; a possible D gene is TRBD1 (6 bases). The CDR3 totals 16 residues. V was cut by 0 bases and J by 0 bases, with 10 bases left in between. Germline CDR1 is LGHNA and CDR2 is YSLEER. The DNA of the CDR3 is TGCGCCAGCAGCCAAGATTACAGGGCTAGCACAGATACGCAGTATTTT. Protein product: CASSQDYRASTDTQYF.

This clonotype occurred many times. The CDR3 DNA is TGTGCCAGCAGCCCATACCCGGACAGGGCTAACTATGGCTACACCTTC. Protein: CASSPYPDRANYGYTF. The chain is built from TRBV5-5 and TRBJ1-2; TRBD1 agrees at 8 bases. The V gene's germline CDR1 is SGHKS and CDR2 YYEKEE (reference sequence). V was pared by 4 bases and J by 0 bases, with 8 bases of the junction left unmatched. The CDR3 has 16 residues. The full variable domain, rest sourced from reference TRBV5-5 and TRBJ1-2, is DAGVTQSPTHLIKTRGQQVTLRCSPISGHKSVSWYQQVLGQGPQFIFQYYEKEERGRGNFPDRFSARQFPNYSSELNVNALLLGDSALYLCASSPYPDRANYGYTFGSGTRLTVV.

The chain has TRBV30 and TRBJ2-7; perhaps D is TRBD1 or TRBD2 (5 bases each). The CDR3 is 12 residues long. V lost 7 bases, J lost 2 bases, and 12 bases lay in between. Germline-derived CDR1 and CDR2 are GTSNPN and SVGIG (reference sequence). The CDR3 sequence: CASTGHPYEQYF. CDR3 coding DNA: TGTGCCTCGACGGGGCATCCCTACGAGCAGTACTTC.

This clonotype appeared a few times. The chain has TRBV7-2 and TRBJ1-2; the D is unclear. The germline CDR1 and CDR2 sequences are SGHTA and FQGNSA. This CDR3 is built from 14 residues. V was cut by 5 bases and J by 7 bases, with 17 bases left in between. CDR3 amino acids: CASSQWTDRRGYTF. CDR3 nucleotides: TGTGCCAGCAGCCAATGGACGGATAGACGTGGCTACACCTTC.

The V and J genes are TRBV7-9 and TRBJ2-1; D possibly corresponds to TRBD2 (7 bases). Germline assignment: CDR1 SEHNR and CDR2 FQNEAQ (reference sequence). V gave up 5 bases and J gave up 6 bases, with 17 bases separating them. The CDR3 is 15 residues long. In DNA, the CDR3 is TGTGCCAGCAGCGATGGAACAGGGAGGGGCAATGAGCAGTTCTTC. Translated, it gives CASSDGTGRGNEQFF.

This chain links TRBV10-3 with TRBJ1-6, with 9 bases aligning to TRBD1. The CDR3 contains 15 residues. Germline V CDR1 and CDR2: ENHRY, SYGVKD. The V segment lost 6 bases and the J segment 6 bases; nucleotides outside the gene matches: 6. The CDR3, as DNA: TGTGCCATCAGAAAACCGGGACAGGGTAATTCACCCCTCCACTTT. Translating it yields CAIRKPGQGNSPLHF.

The V gene is TRBV28, the J gene TRBJ2-3; TRBD2 aligns across 8 bases. This CDR3 is 15 amino acids long. Germline CDR1 MDHEN, CDR2 SYDVKM. With V trimmed by 11 bases and J by 3 bases, 13 bases remained unmatched. CDR3 loop: CAGSEAGAPTDTQYF. As DNA, the CDR3 is TGTGCCGGATCCGAAGCGGGGGCGCCGACAGATACGCAGTATTTT.

With respect to this clonotype: One base away lies a much larger clone, so this may be a sequencing read error. The chain links TRBV7-9 to TRBJ2-7; 8 positions match TRBD2. V shed 6 bases and J 6 bases; nucleotides not matched to a gene: 10. The CDR3 sequence is 14 residues long. Looked up from germline, CDR1 is SEHNR and CDR2 is FQNEAQ (reference sequence). The CDR3: CASSPPGLVGEQYV. DNA of the CDR3: TGTGCCAGCAGTCCTCCGGGACTAGTGGGCGAGCAGTACGTC.

This clonotype came up a few times. The CDR3 nucleotides read TGCGCCAGCAGCCAAGATGGGGTATCTGGTTCACCCCTCCACTTT. It codes for CASSQDGVSGSPLHF. The genes are TRBV4-3 and TRBJ1-6; D not resolved. In germline, CDR1 is LGHNA, CDR2 YSLEER. CDR3 length: 15 residues. V was shortened by 0 bases and J by 9 bases, with 12 bases between the two germline ends.

This clonotype has a handful of counts. This chain joins TRBV20-1 and TRBJ2-6, with D possibly TRBD2 on 6 matching bases. The germline V gene encodes CDR1 DFQATT and CDR2 SNEGSKA (reference sequence). The CDR3 totals 17 residues. V was trimmed by 0 bases and J by 2 bases, leaving 14 bases between them. DNA for the CDR3: TGCAGTGCTAGAGACCGGAGGAGGGGTGCTGGGGCCAACGTCCTGACTTTC. Residues: CSARDRRRGAGANVLTF.

This chain uses TRBV21-1 with TRBJ1-4. TRBV21-1 constitutes a pseudogene. CDR3 size: 14 residues. The CDR3 region has the DNA TGTGCCAGCAGGAAGGTTGCAACTAATGAAAAACTGTTTTTT. Its translation is CASRKVATNEKLFF.